A single sample gave rise to the 26 T cell receptor beta chains below, sequenced in a study of molecular identifiers for immune sequencing clone quantification. From the PCR reads, TCRdb called clonotypes with MiXCR, one entry per CDR3 protein. The data hold about 640,000 distinct CDR3 sequences, with just under 20% observed a single time. Sequenced input: naive CD8+ T cells from blood, with Jurkat cell RNA spiked in. Subset meaning: FACS-sorted CD8+CD4-CCR7+CD45RA+ naive T cells. Source of these receptors: a human donor in good health. Some libraries in this study had Jurkat cell RNA spiked in.

This chain connects TRBV29-1 to TRBJ1-2, with TRBD1 matching 8 bases. The germline gives CDR1 SQVTM, CDR2 ANQGSEA. The CDR3 runs 13 residues. V was clipped by 3 bases and J by 6 bases; unmatched bases: 6. The DNA of the CDR3 is TGCAGCGTTGAGGGGCAGGGGGCGGATGGCTACACCTTC. This sequence encodes CSVEGQGADGYTF.

The V call is TRBV7-9, the J call TRBJ2-1, with D perhaps being TRBD1 or TRBD2 (6 bases each). The CDR3 sequence is 17 residues long. Germline V lookup: CDR1 SEHNR, CDR2 FQNEAQ (reference sequence). Trimming cost V 0 bases and J 0 bases, with 12 bases left between them. The CDR3: CASSLARGASSYNEQFF. Written as DNA, the CDR3 is TGTGCCAGCAGCTTAGCGAGGGGGGCGAGCTCCTACAATGAGCAGTTCTTC.

This clonotype appeared a few times. The chain has TRBV18 and TRBJ2-2; D not certain. The ends were cut back, 3 bases at V and 2 bases at J, with 10 bases in the middle. CDR1 is KGHSH and CDR2 is LQKENI in the germline V gene. There are 15 residues in the CDR3. DNA for the CDR3: TGTGCCAGCTCACCCACGGCGGCCAACACCGGGGAGCTGTTTTTT. It codes for CASSPTAANTGELFF.

This clonotype has at least ten counts. CDR3 loop: CSVVSGELFF. The CDR3 region has the DNA TGCAGCGTTGTGTCAGGGGAGCTGTTTTTT. The chain carries TRBV29-1 and TRBJ2-2; D unclear. Germline CDR1 SQVTM, CDR2 ANQGSEA. CDR3 length: 10 amino acids. Trimming removed 4 bases from V and 8 bases from J, with 5 bases in between.

This clonotype was seen many times. The rearrangement links TRBV2 to TRBJ2-3; 9 bases agree with TRBD2. Per germline, CDR1 SNHLY and CDR2 FYNNEI. The length of the CDR3 is 16 residues. The V segment lost 7 bases and the J segment 7 bases; nucleotides outside the gene matches: 15. CDR3 residues: CASKTGRLAARYTQYF. The CDR3 nucleotides read TGTGCCAGCAAAACAGGGAGACTAGCGGCCCGGTATACGCAGTATTTT. The full variable domain, its missing parts supplied by reference TRBV2 and TRBJ2-3, is EPEVTQTPSHQVTQMGQEVILRCVPISNHLYFYWYRQILGQKVEFLVSFYNNEISEKSEIFDDQFSVERPDGSNFTLKIRSTKLEDSAMYFCASKTGRLAARYTQYFGPGTRLTVL.

Remarks on this clonotype: A much larger clone is a single base away; this may be a read error. The rearrangement uses TRBV29-1 and TRBJ2-7; D is ambiguous. From germline, CDR1 is SQVTM and CDR2 ANQGSEA. CDR3 size: 10 residues. This CDR3 reads CGVVVYEQYF. Here the CDR3 DNA reads TGCGGCGTGGTTGTCTACGAGCAGTACTTC.

At least ten counts were recorded for this clonotype. The CDR3 DNA follows: TGTGCCAGCAGTGAGGAGGTGACTAGCGGGGGAGAGCAGTTCTTC. Amino acid sequence: CASSEEVTSGGEQFF. V gene TRBV6-1 combines with J gene TRBJ2-1, with TRBD2 matching over 12 bases. This CDR3 has 15 amino acids. CDR1 and CDR2 from the germline V gene are MNHNS and SASEGT. The junction had 7 bases not matched to a gene; V was cut back by 3 bases and J by 10 bases.

A remark on this clonotype: A read error may account for a junction end that differs from germline. The chain couples TRBV7-9 to TRBJ2-5, with D maybe TRBD2 (5 bases). This CDR3 is 14 amino acids long. From germline, CDR1 is SEHNR and CDR2 FQNEAQ (reference sequence). The CDR3 protein is CAGSLTGKQETQYF. DNA for the CDR3: TGTGCCGGCAGCTTAACGGGGAAACAAGAGACCCAGTACTTC.

This clonotype was seen many times. The J gene is TRBJ2-3, the V gene TRBV7-9, with D hard to call. V was cut by 11 bases and J by 3 bases, with 18 bases left in between. Germline V gives CDR1 SEHNR, CDR2 FQNEAQ (reference sequence). The CDR3 is made up of 14 amino acids. The chain's CDR3 is CALMADPVTDTQYF. The CDR3, as DNA: TGTGCCCTCATGGCGGACCCCGTGACAGATACGCAGTATTTT. Supplemented by reference TRBV7-9 and TRBJ2-3, the full variable domain reads DTGVSQNPRHKITKRGQNVTFRCDPISEHNRLYWYRQTLGQGPEFLTYFQNEAQLEKSRLLSDRFSAERPKGSFSTLEIQRTEQGDSAMYLCALMADPVTDTQYFGPGTRLTVL.

This clonotype has only a few counts. The V and J genes are TRBV6-2 or TRBV6-3 and TRBJ2-1, with 9 bases that match TRBD2. The length of the CDR3 is 12 residues. The V segment lost 5 bases and the J segment 13 bases; nucleotides outside the gene matches: 6. The germline gives CDR1 MNHEY, CDR2 SVGEGT. The CDR3 DNA reads TGTGCCAGCAGTACCATAGCGGGAGATCAGTTCTTC. Its protein product is CASSTIAGDQFF.

A word on this clonotype: A much bigger clone sits one base away, suggesting this may be a read error. This chain connects TRBV6-2 or TRBV6-3 to TRBJ2-5; D ambiguous. The length of the CDR3 is 11 residues. The germline V gene has CDR1 MNHEY and CDR2 SVGEGT. In DNA, the CDR3 is TGTTCCAGCACCCTCCAAGAGACCCAGTACTTC. Amino acid sequence: CSSTLQETQYF.

As for this clonotype: A much larger clone lies a single base off, so this may be a read error. The chain couples TRBV7-9 to TRBJ1-1; D is unclear. This CDR3 is built from 15 residues. Germline CDR1 and CDR2: SEHNR and FQNEAQ (reference sequence). CDR3 nucleotides: TGTGCCAGCAGCTTAGCGTCGGGATTGAACACTGAAACTTTCTTT. It translates to CASSLASGLNTETFF.

The V gene is TRBV20-1, the J gene TRBJ2-3, with 13 bases matching TRBD2. The CDR3 runs to 16 residues. The ends lost 4 bases at V and 11 bases at J; junction bases unmatched: 15. CDR1 is DFQATT and CDR2 is SNEGSKA in the germline V gene (reference sequence). CDR3 sequence reads: CSAKGLAGAGTDVQYF. The CDR3 DNA is TGCAGTGCTAAAGGACTAGCGGGAGCGGGCACAGATGTGCAGTATTTT.

This clonotype has at least ten counts. This sequence joins TRBV11-2 and TRBJ2-1; D gene unclear. This CDR3 spans 13 amino acids. Per the germline V gene, CDR1 is SGHAT and CDR2 is FQNNGV. Trimming pared 6 bases from V and 4 bases from J, leaving 10 bases between. CDR3 in DNA: TGTGCCAGCAGTTTTGAGAATTACAATGAGCAGTTCTTC. Protein: CASSFENYNEQFF.

Details on this clonotype: A read error may be the cause here, since a much bigger clone is one base away. The chain combines TRBV5-6 with TRBJ2-1; possibly TRBD1 for D (6 bases). There are 17 residues in the CDR3. Trimming pared 3 bases from V and 1 base from J, leaving 17 bases between. Germline lookup yields CDR1 SGHDT and CDR2 YYEEEE. CDR3 region: CASSSPTQGLSYNEQFF. Written as DNA, the CDR3 is TGTGCCAGCAGCTCCCCAACCCAGGGGTTATCCTACAATGAGCAGTTCTTC.

A word on this clonotype: A much larger clone is a single base away; this may be a read error. J is TRBJ1-1 and V is TRBV7-8, with no clear D. The germline V gene encodes CDR1 SGHVS and CDR2 FQNEAQ. CDR3 size: 12 residues. The CDR3 reads CTSSLGEGLAFF. DNA for the CDR3: TGTACCAGCAGCTTAGGTGAGGGATTGGCTTTCTTT.

The rearrangement joins TRBV12-3 or TRBV12-4 to TRBJ1-2; D is possibly TRBD1 (6 bases). Deletions cut 7 bases from V and 3 bases from J, with 18 bases between. The CDR3 spans 15 residues. The CDR3 here is CASTQIQGVHYGYTF. The CDR3 region has the DNA TGTGCCAGCACCCAAATACAGGGCGTCCACTATGGCTACACCTTC.

A remark on this clonotype: A much more abundant neighbour one base away suggests this may be a read error. V usage is TRBV11-3 and J usage is TRBJ2-1, with 11 bases matching TRBD1. CDR3 size: 15 residues. CDR1 and CDR2 from the germline V gene are SGHNT and YENEEA. The CDR3 DNA follows: TGTGCCGGCAGCTTAGGACAGGGGGCAAGCAATGAGCAGTTCTTC. Translating gives CAGSLGQGASNEQFF.

About this clonotype: With a much larger clone just one base away, this may be a read error. The chain carries TRBV13 and TRBJ2-3; D perhaps matches TRBD2 (5 bases). V lost 8 bases and J lost 0, with 18 bases in between. The CDR3 totals 16 residues. CDR1 is PRHDT and CDR2 is FYEKMQ in the germline V gene (reference sequence). CDR3 sequence (DNA): TGTGCCAGCTCGGGAACGGGGTCACCTAGCACAGATACGCAGTATTTT. Its translation: CASSGTGSPSTDTQYF. The entire variable domain, with the rest obtained from reference TRBV13 and TRBJ2-3, is as follows: AAGVIQSPRHLIKEKRETATLKCYPIPRHDTVYWYQQGPGQDPQFLISFYEKMQSDKGSIPDRFSAQQFSDYHSELNMSSLELGDSALYFCASSGTGSPSTDTQYFGPGTRLTVL.

The chain carries TRBV14 and TRBJ2-2; D is unresolved. Germline V CDR1 and CDR2: SGHDN, FVKESK. V shed 0 bases and J shed 8 bases, with 10 bases lying between them. This CDR3 comprises 14 residues. The DNA of the CDR3 is TGTGCCAGCAGCCAAGATCCCACTCTTGGGGAGCTGTTTTTT. Amino acids: CASSQDPTLGELFF.

This clonotype came up a few times. The rearrangement joins TRBV19 to TRBJ2-1; either TRBD1 or TRBD2 may fit D (5 bases each). The V end was cut by 2 bases, the J end by 0 bases, with 11 bases between. There are 16 residues in the CDR3. The V gene's germline CDR1 is LNHDA and CDR2 SQIVND (reference sequence). The CDR3 region is CASSISGTSSYNEQFF. CDR3 DNA: TGTGCCAGTAGTATATCAGGGACCAGCTCCTACAATGAGCAGTTCTTC. The variable domain in full, with the rest retrieved from reference TRBV19 and TRBJ2-1, is DGGITQSPKYLFRKEGQNVTLSCEQNLNHDAMYWYRQDPGQGLRLIYYSQIVNDFQKGDIAEGYSVSREKKESFPLTVTSAQKNPTAFYLCASSISGTSSYNEQFFGPGTRLTVL.

This clonotype has at least ten counts. The chain uses TRBV6-6 and TRBJ2-5; D not resolved. The CDR3 spans 15 residues. Germline lookup yields CDR1 MNHNY and CDR2 SVGAGI (reference sequence). V lost 7 bases to trimming and J lost 5 bases, with 20 bases between them. DNA of the CDR3: TGTGCCAGCACGGTGAGCCCCCAGTCCCAGGAGACCCAGTACTTC. Its translation is CASTVSPQSQETQYF.

This clonotype was detected a few times. The chain recombines TRBV19 with TRBJ2-1; TRBD2 is a possible D gene (6 bases). Germline values: CDR1 LNHDA, CDR2 SQIVND (reference sequence). There are 15 residues in the CDR3. V dropped 2 bases and J dropped 9 bases, with 17 bases sitting between them. This CDR3 reads CASSIRWGELGEQFF. CDR3 sequence (DNA): TGTGCCAGTAGTATAAGGTGGGGGGAGCTGGGTGAGCAGTTCTTC.

In regard to this clonotype: With a much larger clone just one base away, this may be a read error. V usage is TRBV30 and J usage is TRBJ2-7, with TRBD2 as a possible D gene (5 bases). CDR1 is GTSNPN, CDR2 SVGIG, per germline (reference sequence). CDR3 length: 13 residues. CDR3 bases: TGTGTCTGGAGTCTAGGGAGCTCCTACGAGCAGTACTTC. Translation gives CVWSLGSSYEQYF.

This clonotype was counted a few times. The chain uses TRBV13 and TRBJ2-1; D might be TRBD2 (7 bases). Germline CDR1 and CDR2: PRHDT and FYEKMQ (reference sequence). This CDR3 is 14 amino acids long. With 0 bases removed from V and 6 bases from J, the gap between germline ends came to 9 bases. The CDR3 DNA reads as TGTGCCAGCAGCTTAGGTGGGGGGGCCAATGAGCAGTTCTTC. Its protein is CASSLGGGANEQFF. The full variable domain, rest sourced from reference TRBV13 and TRBJ2-1, is AAGVIQSPRHLIKEKRETATLKCYPIPRHDTVYWYQQGPGQDPQFLISFYEKMQSDKGSIPDRFSAQQFSDYHSELNMSSLELGDSALYFCASSLGGGANEQFFGPGTRLTVL.

This clonotype occurred many times. V usage is TRBV19 and J usage is TRBJ1-2, with a tentative D call TRBD1 (5 bases). The CDR3 totals 15 residues. V lost 5 bases, J lost 0 bases, and 13 bases lay in between. Germline loops: CDR1 LNHDA, CDR2 SQIVND (reference sequence). The CDR3 nucleotides read TGTGCCAGTAGTCCTTTCGGGGCTACTAACTATGGCTACACCTTC. It specifies CASSPFGATNYGYTF. Combining the CDR3 with reference TRBV19 and TRBJ1-2 gives the whole variable domain DGGITQSPKYLFRKEGQNVTLSCEQNLNHDAMYWYRQDPGQGLRLIYYSQIVNDFQKGDIAEGYSVSREKKESFPLTVTSAQKNPTAFYLCASSPFGATNYGYTFGSGTRLTVV.